This T cell receptor (beta chain) originates from a study of a mutant IDH1 vaccine in newly diagnosed glioma. As for the study in general: Vaccination was launched 4-6 weeks after radiotherapy alone, or with temozolomide cycles. Findings of the study overall: Induction of immune responses by the vaccine occurred in about 93% of patients.

Sequenced by immunoSEQ multiplex PCR; TCRdb stores in-frame clones only, minus some. The sample carries around 23,000 clones, around 82% recorded once. With regard to this clone: Its antigen is unidentified.

The germline CDR1 and CDR2 sequences are MNHEY and SVGAGI. The CDR3 loop spans 14 amino acids. Between the trimmed V and J ends, which lost 6 bases and 7 bases, there was a span of 18 bases. Time point meaning: week 47, end of study. In the vaccine, a single dose held 300 ug of the mutant IDH1 20-mer peptide, along with topical imiquimod. Astrocytomas that were new, WHO grade 3 or 4, IDH1-mutant and ATRX-lost were present in the donors. The clonotype comes from a man aged 35 to 55 with glioma. J is TRBJ1-2 and V is TRBV6-5, with a possible D match to TRBD1 (5 bases). Sequencing used PBMCs, obtained from a glioma patient whose treatment included an IDH1 peptide vaccine. The CDR3 bases are TGTGCCAGCAGCCAATCTAGGGGTCAGGGTGGCTACACCTTC. It translates to CASSQSRGQGGYTF.